The clone carrying this T cell receptor (beta chain) was observed once. Its antigen remains unknown. The repertoire was sequenced with immunoSEQ multiplex PCR; TCRdb's copy has only in-frame clones and lacks some. This sample has about half a million clones, with 79% found just once. This specimen belongs to a study of shared clonotypes between healthy human individuals. Study results and limitations: Depth of sequencing was expected to influence donor clonotype sharing.

The length of the CDR3 is 14 residues. CDR1 ENHRY and CDR2 SYGVKD come from the germline V gene. The trim removed 10 bases at V and 5 bases at J, leaving 6 bases unmatched. The sequenced sample consisted of PBMCs. J is TRBJ2-4 and V is TRBV10-3; TRBD2 aligns across 12 bases. This receptor was identified in a woman between 40 and 55 years old in good health. Some clones in this sample may be carry-over from other donors' samples. CDR3: CATQLAGGQNIQYF. The CDR3 DNA is TGTGCCACCCAACTAGCGGGAGGACAAAACATTCAGTACTTC.